The clone carrying this TCR beta chain was counted at least ten times. Its antigen is not known. This sample was included in a study of CD8 T cells in ankylosing spondylitis. TCRdb reprocessed the 5' RACE reads with MiXCR, giving one entry per CDR3 protein. This sample carries about 220,000 distinct CDR3 sequences, around 6.6% of them seen once, and the ten largest clones take over 12%. Findings of the study overall: Blood of patients with ankylosing spondylitis appeared to be characterized by a TCR beta motif of several highly homologous variants.

The receptor was derived from a male donor with ankylosing spondylitis. The sequencing sample was made of blood, either unsorted or a sorted T cell fraction (not recorded which).

This chain's CDR3 is CASSSDRALNYGYTF. Here the CDR3 DNA reads TGTGCCAGCAGCTCCGACAGAGCGCTTAACTATGGCTACACCTTC. The chain employs TRBV7-2 and TRBJ1-2; D is perhaps TRBD1 (5 bases). CDR1 and CDR2 (germline): SGHTA, FQGNSA. CDR3 length: 15 residues. The V end was cut by 4 bases, the J end by 1 base, with 13 bases between. Complete variable domain (other parts from reference TRBV7-2 and TRBJ1-2): GAGVSQSPSNKVTEKGKDVELRCDPISGHTALYWYRQSLGQGLEFLIYFQGNSAPDKSGLPSDRFSAERTGGSVSTLTIQRTQQEDSAVYLCASSSDRALNYGYTFGSGTRLTVV.